This T cell receptor (beta chain) was identified in a study of memory B cells and T cells in multiple sclerosis. Stimulus-free culture yielded autoproliferating CFSE-dim and non-proliferating CFSE-high T cells, each sequenced separately. Over 4.5x10^7 CFSE-labeled PBMCs were cultured around seven days unstimulated, then replicate wells were pooled. CDR1 is MDHEN, CDR2 SYDVKM, per germline. V gave up 5 bases and J gave up 5 bases; unmatched junction bases: 2. This CDR3 is 13 amino acids long. Study-wide findings and caveats: Normalization was needed because clone-set size differences affected shared clonotype counts.

Clones were read by immunoSEQ multiplex PCR, and TCRdb kept only the in-frame ones, dropping some. The top ten hold roughly 2.5% of the sample, which has about 32,000 clones, 86% seen once. Of note for this clone: Its antigen is still unknown.

The TCR comes from a human donor with multiple sclerosis. The specimen was PBMCs from blood kept in culture. V and J are TRBV28 and TRBJ2-7; 11 positions match TRBD2. The CDR3 here is CASSGGLADEQYF. Here the CDR3 DNA reads TGTGCCAGCAGTGGGGGACTAGCGGACGAGCAGTACTTC.